The present entry profiles one T cell receptor beta chain with its context. It has no known antigen specificity. The record has no base qualities; no much larger clone is one base away. The germline V gene sets CDR1 to KGHSH and CDR2 to LQKENI. V loses 3 bases at its end and J loses 6 bases; junction bases beyond the gene matches: 16. The CDR3 contains 18 residues, cysteine and phenylalanine counted. The retained sequence is limited to the CDR3, 54 bases, with the frame set at the first base. The data were taken from a study of blood T cell repertoires in COVID-19 (dated by TCRdb to 2019 to 2021). With respect to the entire study: The collaborator samples originated in the United States, Italy and Spain and spanned the acute and convalescent phases of COVID-19. The material from the prospective study consisted of cDNA or gDNA derived from T cells, B-cell-depleted T cells, or PBMCs. Subjects who had been exposed to COVID-19, were actively infected with it, or had recovered from it provided the deeply sampled blood TCRbeta repertoires that made up the dataset. The repertoires were released in a freely available public database meant as a resource for research on the immune response to SARS-CoV-2. The samples were drawn from the first 160 participants of the ongoing ImmuneRACE study and from roughly 1,300 subjects provided by 6 global collaborators. Nearly every sample came with metadata listing a de-identified subject ID, COVID-19 status, age in years and sex. Where available, HLA class I and class II types were obtained from metadata supplied by the sample provider rather than from assay-based typing. What the work shows at the level of the full study, not this receptor alone: The quantity of clinical and demographic metadata differed by source and by participant and was supplied without curation.

TCRbeta CDR3 regions were amplified from genomic DNA using the immunoSEQ Assay, a bias-controlled multiplex PCR. Processing in the source paper ran as follows. Nucleated cell counts per sample were estimated from amplification of reference gene primers within the assay. Sequence reads were collapsed and filtered to measure the absolute abundance of every unique TCRbeta CDR3 rearrangement. For each sample, productive Simpson clonality was calculated as the square root of Simpson's diversity index over productive rearrangements. This immuneACCESS table, as held by TCRdb, lists in-frame sequences with V and J called but not all clones. Of the missing ones, under half trace to an unresolved V gene in checked studies; the others have no known cause. The V and J calls and clone size were taken over from that table, and D and trimming were inferred from the DNA. The sample table shows some 50,000 clones, and 86% are seen once. The ten largest clones add up to 2.5% to 3% of the sample.

Collaborating institutions collected whole blood in K2EDTA tubes following their own protocols. Collaborator samples were shipped for TCRbeta analysis as frozen whole blood, isolated PBMCs, or DNA extracted from either sample type. Material: peripheral blood. The rearranged segments are TRBV18 and TRBJ2-1; 8 central nucleotides agree with TRBD2. This TCR was sampled from a man at least 80 years old with acute or convalescent COVID-19. The CDR3 protein is CASSPLQPAGASGNEQFF. Read as DNA, the sequence is TGTGCCAGCTCACCCCTTCAACCAGCGGGGGCGTCTGGCAATGAGCAGTTCTTC.